One sample yielded the 26 T cell receptor beta chains listed below, sequenced in a study of post-analysis software for immune sequencing data. Tagging with unique molecular identifiers was a feature of the TCR beta cDNA libraries. TCRdb used MiXCR to reprocess the PCR reads, holding one entry per CDR3 protein. The table records 700,000 to 900,000 distinct CDR3 sequences, under 60% of them present only once. Study-wide results and limits: A few TRBV segments appeared more often in patients than in controls, and TRBV5-6, TRBV5-1 and TRBV20-1 were among these.

For these receptors, no antigen is known. The sequencing sample was made of blood. The receptors originated from a girl under 18 with multiple sclerosis.

This clonotype was observed a handful of times. The chain joins TRBV10-3 to TRBJ1-2, with D hard to call. In germline, CDR1 is ENHRY, CDR2 SYGVKD. Trimming took 0 bases from V and 0 from J, leaving 8 bases between them. The length of the CDR3 is 15 residues. CDR3 coding DNA: TGTGCCATCAGTGAGTCAAGGGAGTCTAACTATGGCTACACCTTC. This sequence encodes CAISESRESNYGYTF.

J is TRBJ2-7 and V is TRBV10-3; 11 bases are a match to TRBD2. J was trimmed by 3 bases and V by 4 bases; bases with no gene match: 11. The V gene's germline CDR1 is ENHRY and CDR2 SYGVKD. The CDR3 consists of 17 residues. CDR3 in DNA: TGTGCCATCAGTGGGGGGACTAGCGGCCAAGCCCTCTACGAGCAGTACTTC. Amino acids: CAISGGTSGQALYEQYF.

This chain uses TRBV12-3 or TRBV12-4 with TRBJ2-3; 9 nucleotides align to TRBD2. CDR3 length equals 17 residues. V lost 10 bases and J lost 3; bases outside the gene matches: 17. CDR3 DNA sequence: TGTGCCATAGGTCCCGCGTTTCGCGGGAGGGAGACAGATACGCAGTATTTT. Translation gives CAIGPAFRGRETDTQYF.

The V call is TRBV20-1, the J call TRBJ2-5; TRBD1 is a possible D gene (6 bases). In germline, CDR1 is DFQATT, CDR2 SNEGSKA (reference sequence). The V end lost 6 bases, the J end lost 0 bases, and 17 bases lay between the germline ends. The CDR3 has 15 amino acids. Here the CDR3 reads CSAVPLGQNQETQYF. CDR3 coding DNA: TGCAGTGCGGTACCCCTAGGACAGAACCAAGAGACCCAGTACTTC.

The chain employs TRBV3-1 and TRBJ2-7, with D tentatively TRBD1 (7 bases). The germline CDR1 and CDR2 sequences are LGHDT and YNNKEL (reference sequence). The ends were cut back, 4 bases at V and 6 bases at J, with 16 bases in the middle. The length of the CDR3 is 14 residues. As DNA, the CDR3 is TGTGCCAGCAGCCGAGAGACAGGGAGGAGCGAGCAGTACTTC. This translates into CASSRETGRSEQYF.

There are a few counts of this clonotype. V gene TRBV7-2 combines with J gene TRBJ2-1; a possible D gene is TRBD1 (6 bases). Germline V lookup: CDR1 SGHTA, CDR2 FQGNSA. The V end lost 5 bases, the J end lost 6 bases, and 26 bases lay between the germline ends. The length of the CDR3 is 18 residues. This chain's CDR3 is CASSRYPVGQLLSNEQFF. DNA of the CDR3: TGTGCCAGCAGCAGATACCCCGTCGGACAGCTCCTCTCCAATGAGCAGTTCTTC.

This chain joins TRBV24-1 and TRBJ1-1, with a tentative D call TRBD1 (5 bases). The CDR3 consists of 11 residues. Trimming pared 5 bases from V and 11 bases from J, leaving 11 bases between. The germline V gene has CDR1 KGHDR and CDR2 SFDVKD. In nucleotides, the CDR3 is TGTGCCACCAGTGGGAGCGAGGGGGCTTTCTTT. It codes for CATSGSEGAFF.

The genes are TRBV12-3 or TRBV12-4 and TRBJ2-2, with D unclear. Trimming left V 6 bases short and J 5 bases short, with 10 bases between. The CDR3 has 13 residues. The CDR3 sequence is CASRKAQTGELFF. Here the CDR3 DNA reads TGTGCCAGCAGAAAAGCGCAGACCGGGGAGCTGTTTTTT.

V is TRBV4-2 and J is TRBJ2-3, with a tentative D call TRBD1 (6 bases). The CDR3 sequence is 18 residues long. Trimming pared 1 base from V and 0 bases from J, leaving 17 bases between. Germline V gene lookup returns CDR1 LGHNA and CDR2 YNFKEQ. The CDR3, as DNA: TGTGCCAGCAGCCAAGGACGAACAGGGTTCCTTAGCACAGATACGCAGTATTTT. This gives the protein CASSQGRTGFLSTDTQYF.

The chain recombines TRBV28 with TRBJ2-2, with D hard to call. This CDR3 is built from 16 residues. V was shortened by 3 bases and J by 2 bases, with 13 bases between the two germline ends. Germline loops: CDR1 MDHEN, CDR2 SYDVKM. In DNA form, the CDR3 reads TGTGCCAGCAGTTTTCCCCGCAGGCCTAACACCGGGGAGCTGTTTTTT. Its protein product is CASSFPRRPNTGELFF. Using reference TRBV28 and TRBJ2-2 for the parts outside the CDR3, the full variable domain is DVKVTQSSRYLVKRTGEKVFLECVQDMDHENMFWYRQDPGLGLRLIYFSYDVKMKEKGDIPEGYSVSREKKERFSLILESASTNQTSMYLCASSFPRRPNTGELFFGEGSRLTVL.

The chain has TRBV5-1 and TRBJ1-1; 12 bases are a match to TRBD1. Losses at the gene ends were 3 bases for V and 8 bases for J; bases not matched to a gene: 8. This CDR3 has 15 residues. Per germline, CDR1 SGHRS and CDR2 YFSETQ. CDR3 region: CASSWGQGARREAFF. The CDR3 nucleotides read TGCGCCAGCAGCTGGGGACAGGGGGCACGTAGAGAAGCTTTCTTT.

The table lists this clonotype with a few counts. This chain links TRBV5-4 with TRBJ2-5; D may be TRBD1 or TRBD2 (5 bases each). Germline V gene sequence: CDR1 SGHNT, CDR2 YYREEE (reference sequence). CDR3 length: 14 amino acids. V dropped 4 bases and J dropped 1 base, with 11 bases sitting between them. CDR3 sequence: CASSPGRTQETQYF. CDR3 in DNA: TGTGCCAGCAGCCCGGGACGGACCCAAGAGACCCAGTACTTC.

The chain employs TRBV7-2 and TRBJ2-1; 9 positions agree with TRBD2. There are 15 residues in the CDR3. Trimming cost V 0 bases and J 8 bases; bases outside gene matches: 5. Germline assignment: CDR1 SGHTA and CDR2 FQGNSA. The CDR3 loop is CASSLASGSIDEQFF. CDR3 DNA: TGTGCCAGCAGCTTAGCTAGCGGGAGTATCGATGAGCAGTTCTTC.

V is TRBV20-1 and J is TRBJ1-2, with TRBD1 matching over 9 bases. Per germline, CDR1 DFQATT and CDR2 SNEGSKA (reference sequence). This CDR3 contains 16 residues. V shed 0 bases, J shed 4 bases, and the junction held 9 bases outside the gene matches. The CDR3 reads CSAREAGQGIFYGYTF. The CDR3 DNA follows: TGCAGTGCTAGAGAGGCAGGACAGGGGATCTTCTATGGCTACACCTTC.

This clonotype was found many times. This chain links TRBV5-1 with TRBJ1-2, with 8 bases matching TRBD1. CDR1 is SGHRS and CDR2 is YFSETQ in the germline V gene. V shed 4 bases and J 11 bases; nucleotides not matched to a gene: 13. This CDR3 spans 14 amino acids. The CDR3: CASSAQTGAGGYTF. CDR3 DNA sequence: TGCGCCAGCAGCGCCCAGACAGGGGCCGGTGGGTACACCTTC.

The chain combines TRBV19 with TRBJ1-1, with 7 nucleotides matching TRBD1. Germline V gene sequence: CDR1 LNHDA, CDR2 SQIVND (reference sequence). This CDR3 has 15 amino acids. With V trimmed by 2 bases and J by 0 bases, 3 bases remained unmatched. The DNA for the CDR3 is TGTGCCAGTAGTATACCGGACAGGTTGAACACTGAAGCTTTCTTT. Translation: CASSIPDRLNTEAFF. Filled out from reference TRBV19 and TRBJ1-1, the complete variable domain reads DGGITQSPKYLFRKEGQNVTLSCEQNLNHDAMYWYRQDPGQGLRLIYYSQIVNDFQKGDIAEGYSVSREKKESFPLTVTSAQKNPTAFYLCASSIPDRLNTEAFFGQGTRLTVV.

The V call is TRBV3-1, the J call TRBJ2-3, with D maybe TRBD2 (6 bases). The CDR3 is made up of 15 amino acids. The V and J ends lost 0 bases and 12 bases respectively, with 19 bases between them. CDR1 is LGHDT, CDR2 YNNKEL, per germline (reference sequence). The CDR3 DNA sequence: TGTGCCAGCAGCCAAGATTGGAGTAGGCCTAGCGTACAGTATTTT. It specifies CASSQDWSRPSVQYF.

The chain recombines TRBV6-5 with TRBJ2-5; D possibly corresponds to TRBD2 (5 bases). The CDR3 is 12 residues long. Germline V gene data show CDR1 as MNHEY and CDR2 as SVGAGI. The germline V and J ends were trimmed by 6 bases and 4 bases, with 9 bases remaining between them. The CDR3 DNA follows: TGTGCCAGCAGGGACTTCAGAGAGACCCAGTACTTC. This sequence encodes CASRDFRETQYF.

In DNA form, the CDR3 reads TGTGCCAGCAGTCTTCCCCCGGGACAGGGGGACTATGGCTACACCTTC. Its translation is CASSLPPGQGDYGYTF. V gene TRBV6-6 combines with J gene TRBJ1-2, with 11 bases lining up with TRBD1. V gave up 5 bases and J gave up 3 bases; unmatched junction bases: 8. This CDR3 has 16 amino acids. Germline V gives CDR1 MNHNY, CDR2 SVGAGI (reference sequence).

This sequence joins TRBV6-5 and TRBJ1-1, with a tentative D call TRBD1 (6 bases). V gave up 6 bases and J gave up 7 bases, with 15 bases separating them. The CDR3 runs 13 residues. CDR1 and CDR2 from the germline V gene are MNHEY and SVGAGI. The CDR3 DNA is TGTGCCAGCAGGAGGGGGGGCCTTGATGAAGCTTTCTTT. It specifies CASRRGGLDEAFF.

The chain couples TRBV15 to TRBJ2-1; the match to TRBD2 covers 10 bases. This CDR3 contains 13 residues. Unmatched junction bases numbered 4, after V lost 11 bases and J lost 3 bases. The germline V gene has CDR1 LNHNV and CDR2 YYDKDF (reference sequence). The CDR3 coding sequence is TGTGCCTCCGGGACTAGCGACTACAATGAGCAGTTCTTC. Residues: CASGTSDYNEQFF.

V gene TRBV7-8 combines with J gene TRBJ2-3; 8 nucleotides match TRBD2. Germline CDR1 and CDR2: SGHVS and FQNEAQ. The CDR3 is 15 residues long. J gave up 6 bases and V 3 bases, and 8 bases lay outside the gene matches. The DNA for the CDR3 is TGTGCCAGCAGCTTCCGAGCGGGAGCGGGGGATACGCAGTATTTT. This encodes CASSFRAGAGDTQYF.

V usage is TRBV15 and J usage is TRBJ2-7; TRBD2 might be the D (5 bases). The CDR3 has 14 residues. Germline V lookup: CDR1 LNHNV, CDR2 YYDKDF (reference sequence). The V end was cut by 0 bases, the J end by 5 bases, with 11 bases between. CDR3 loop: CATSRDPPGNEQYF. The DNA of the CDR3 is TGTGCCACCAGCAGAGATCCTCCGGGGAACGAGCAGTACTTC.

This chain uses TRBV20-1 with TRBJ2-1; 7 positions match TRBD2. The junction had 7 bases not matched to a gene; V was cut back by 0 bases and J by 5 bases. The CDR3 is 15 amino acids. CDR1 and CDR2 from the germline V gene are DFQATT and SNEGSKA (reference sequence). The DNA of the CDR3 is TGCAGTGCTAGAGATGGCGGGAGAATGGACAATGAGCAGTTCTTC. Translation gives CSARDGGRMDNEQFF.

The chain has TRBV7-8 and TRBJ1-1; no definite D call. This CDR3 is 18 amino acids long. Germline-derived CDR1 and CDR2 are SGHVS and FQNEAQ. Trimming removed 1 base from V and 1 base from J, with 19 bases in between. CDR3 sequence reads: CASSLGGRRDSKNTEAFF. DNA for the CDR3: TGTGCCAGCAGCTTAGGGGGTCGAAGGGATAGTAAGAACACTGAAGCTTTCTTT.

This clonotype was counted between two and nine times. The chain carries TRBV28 and TRBJ2-6; possibly TRBD1 for D (5 bases). Deletions cut 8 bases from V and 0 bases from J, with 17 bases between. The germline gives CDR1 MDHEN, CDR2 SYDVKM. The CDR3 is 17 residues long. The CDR3, as DNA: TGTGCCAGCGGGGCGCCGGCGGCGCTCTCTGGGGCCAACGTCCTGACTTTC. The encoded protein is CASGAPAALSGANVLTF.